This TCR beta chain was found in a study of T-cell reconstitution after alpha-beta-depleted transplantation in children. Findings and limits, study-wide: Newly produced T cells mostly provided counts and TCRbeta diversity after one year, as hyperexpanded clones declined. Expanded graft clones, several hundred of them, were reportedly the source of alpha-beta T cells about two months after transplant. Elevated TCRbeta diversity at day 60 was traced, in some patients, to surviving recipient T cells and thymic progenitors.

This clonotype was found many times. As yet, its antigen is unknown. During its preparation, the TCRbeta library received unique molecular identifiers. TCRdb used MiXCR to reprocess the PCR reads, holding one entry per CDR3 protein. The data hold 250,000 to 300,000 distinct CDR3 sequences, with 9.5% to 13% observed a single time. Sequencing used PBMCs, obtained before TCRalphabeta/CD19-depleted stem cell transplant. The sequence was collected from a boy under two years old with acute myeloid leukemia, due to receive a stem cell transplant.

The CDR3 loop reads CALPLWTDTNYGYTF. DNA of the CDR3: TGTGCGCTTCCTCTCTGGACCGACACTAACTATGGCTACACCTTC. The chain joins TRBV12-5 to TRBJ1-2, with D uncertain. Germline V gene data show CDR1 as LGHNT and CDR2 as FRNRAP. The CDR3 consists of 15 residues.